The rows below give T cell receptor beta chains drawn from one sample of a study of T cells in Graves' hyperthyroidism and ophthalmopathy. TCRdb used MiXCR to reprocess the multiplex PCR reads, holding one entry per CDR3 protein. This table holds a few hundred thousand distinct CDR3 sequences, 15% to 20% found once. The sample comprised blood. These receptors came from a woman in her forties with Graves' ophthalmopathy. CDR3s include the opening cysteine and the closing phenylalanine or tryptophan. The D gene is left open where the match is weak. Not all rows give a size; the values are once, few, many and, for expanded clones, a class.

CASSPLTGGSSYEQYF | TGTGCCAGCAGTCCATTAACAGGGGGCTCCTCCTACGAGCAGTACTTC | TRBJ2-7 | many | TRBD1 | TRBV12-3/TRBV12-4
CASSFWTSGGYEQYF | TGTGCCAGCAGTTTCTGGACTAGCGGGGGTTACGAGCAGTACTTC | TRBJ2-7 | many | TRBD2 | TRBV28
CASSFFAGPSYEQYF | TGTGCCAGCAGTTTTTTCGCAGGTCCGTCCTACGAGCAGTACTTC | TRBJ2-7 | NA | NA | TRBV27
CASSLGNQPQRF | TGTGCCAGCAGCTTGGGCAATCAGCCCCAGCGTTTT | TRBJ1-5 | many | NA | TRBV7-2
CASSYVGGRALDNYGYTF | TGTGCCAGCAGTTATGTCGGTGGCAGGGCCCTTGATAACTATGGCTACACCTTC | TRBJ1-2 | many | NA | TRBV6-2/TRBV6-3
CASRAGGTGGGYGYTF | TGTGCCAGCAGAGCAGGGGGGACAGGGGGTGGCTATGGCTACACCTTC | TRBJ1-2 | few | TRBD1 | TRBV12-3/TRBV12-4
CAWTADGYEQYF | TGTGCCTGGACGGCGGACGGCTACGAGCAGTACTTC | TRBJ2-7 | many | NA | TRBV30
CASSLAGLAGGLETQYF | TGTGCCAGCAGTTTAGCGGGCCTAGCGGGAGGGCTAGAGACCCAGTACTTC | TRBJ2-5 | NA | TRBD2 | TRBV7-2
CASEGPIAGELFF | TGTGCCAGCGAGGGCCCAATCGCCGGGGAGCTGTTTTTT | TRBJ2-2 | many | NA | TRBV6-1
CASRRVAKNIQYF | TGCGCCAGCAGACGTGTAGCCAAAAACATTCAGTACTTC | TRBJ2-4 | few | NA | TRBV10-1
CASSPRLAGAYEQYF | TGTGCCAGCAGTCCGCGACTAGCGGGAGCCTACGAGCAGTACTTC | TRBJ2-7 | many | TRBD2 | TRBV28
CSVEATGANTEAFF | TGCAGCGTTGAAGCCACAGGGGCGAACACTGAAGCTTTCTTT | TRBJ1-1 | many | TRBD1 | TRBV29-1
CASSLIGRAGETQYF | TGTGCCAGCAGCTTGATCGGGAGGGCCGGGGAGACCCAGTACTTC | TRBJ2-5 | few | TRBD2 | TRBV5-4
CASNPMSGSAEAFF | TGTGCCAGCAATCCGATGTCGGGGTCGGCTGAAGCTTTCTTT | TRBJ1-1 | NA | NA | TRBV6-1
CASSSTYEQYF | TGTGCCAGCAGTTCCACCTACGAGCAGTACTTC | TRBJ2-7 | many | NA | TRBV7-2
CSGGRTGRYEQYF | TGCAGTGGGGGAAGGACAGGGCGCTACGAGCAGTACTTC | TRBJ2-7 | many | TRBD1 | TRBV20-1
CAWSEGAAGNTIYF | TGTGCCTGGAGTGAGGGGGCTGCTGGAAACACCATATATTTT | TRBJ1-3 | many | TRBD1 | TRBV30
CASSYDTDGYTF | TGTGCCAGCAGTTATGATACAGATGGCTACACCTTC | TRBJ1-2 | many | NA | TRBV12-3/TRBV12-4
CSASATRTSGSEQYF | TGCAGTGCTAGCGCCACGCGGACTAGCGGGAGCGAGCAGTACTTC | TRBJ2-7 | many | TRBD2 | TRBV20-1
CASSVVQGTSSEAFF | TGTGCCAGCAGCGTAGTTCAGGGTACAAGCTCTGAAGCTTTCTTT | TRBJ1-1 | many | NA | TRBV9
CASSWLAGDSSYEQYF | TGTGCCAGCAGCTGGCTAGCGGGAGATAGCTCCTACGAGCAGTACTTC | TRBJ2-7 | NA | TRBD2 | TRBV12-3/TRBV12-4
CASTVKRSVAETIYEQYF | TGTGCCAGCACCGTAAAGCGGTCCGTAGCGGAGACCATCTACGAGCAGTACTTC | TRBJ2-7 | many | NA | TRBV6-1
CASSLAAGVNSPLHF | TGTGCCAGCAGTTTAGCGGCAGGGGTTAATTCACCCCTCCACTTT | TRBJ1-6 | many | NA | TRBV12-3/TRBV12-4
CASSFQWQLNTEAFF | TGTGCCAGCAGTTTTCAGTGGCAATTGAACACTGAAGCTTTCTTT | TRBJ1-1 | many | NA | TRBV27
CASSLSGQGDQPQHF | TGTGCCAGCAGTTTATCGGGTCAGGGCGATCAGCCCCAGCATTTT | TRBJ1-5 | many | NA | TRBV28
CASSPGNSGRPGANVLTF | TGCGCCAGCAGCCCTGGTAATAGCGGGAGGCCTGGGGCCAACGTCCTGACTTTC | TRBJ2-6 | many | TRBD2 | TRBV4-1
CAWSPLGRETQYF | TGTGCCTGGAGCCCGCTCGGGCGAGAGACCCAGTACTTC | TRBJ2-5 | many | NA | TRBV30
CASRLEQGVGANVLTF | TGTGCCAGCAGACTCGAACAGGGGGTGGGGGCCAACGTCCTGACTTTC | TRBJ2-6 | NA | TRBD1 | TRBV12-3/TRBV12-4
CATSRPGQGVSGANVLTF | TGTGCCACCAGCAGACCGGGACAGGGAGTCTCTGGGGCCAACGTCCTGACTTTC | TRBJ2-6 | many | TRBD1 | TRBV15
CASSSDRATEAFF | TGTGCCAGCAGCTCTGACAGGGCCACTGAAGCTTTCTTT | TRBJ1-1 | NA | TRBD1 | TRBV7-3
CASSFRRDEAFF | TGTGCCAGCAGTTTTCGGCGAGATGAAGCTTTCTTT | TRBJ1-1 | many | NA | TRBV12-3/TRBV12-4
CASSFGQGRETQYF | TGTGCCAGCAGCTTCGGACAGGGGCGAGAGACCCAGTACTTC | TRBJ2-5 | NA | TRBD1 | TRBV13
CASSYTWGQEISYEQYF | TGTGCCAGCAGTTACACCTGGGGACAGGAAATCTCCTACGAGCAGTACTTC | TRBJ2-7 | many | TRBD1 | TRBV6-5
CASSPRAGEVAYEQYF | TGTGCCAGCAGCCCCAGAGCGGGAGAGGTCGCCTACGAGCAGTACTTC | TRBJ2-7 | many | TRBD2 | TRBV7-9
CASTGIQGNTEAFF | TGTGCCAGTACAGGTATTCAGGGGAACACTGAAGCTTTCTTT | TRBJ1-1 | many | NA | TRBV19